Given below is one T cell receptor beta chain in context. The antigen is not known. The sample is drawn from a study of shared clonotypes between healthy human individuals. Unmatched junction bases numbered 11, after V lost 2 bases and J lost 8 bases. The germline V gene encodes CDR1 SGDLS and CDR2 YYNGEE. The CDR3 is 16 amino acids. Study conclusions and caveats: It was the non-shared clonotypes that had lower generation probabilities than clonotypes shared by all four donors.

CD8 cells regarded as naive lacked CD45RO, were positively chosen for CCR7, and omitted terminally differentiated effector memory CD45RA+ cells. Libraries were prepared by immunoSEQ multiplex PCR; TCRdb keeps only in-frame clonotypes and omits some of them. The sample lists about 820,000 clones; 90% to 95% were seen once. Sequenced: naive CD8+ T cells sorted from blood. The receptor's source is a man aged 25 to 40 in good health. J is TRBJ2-2 and V is TRBV9; TRBD2 agrees at 8 bases. The CDR3 DNA follows: TGTGCCAGCAGCGTCGCACCGGGCAGCGGGAGTGGGGAGCTGTTTTTT. It translates to CASSVAPGSGSGELFF.